This T cell receptor (beta chain) was captured in a study of blood T cell repertoires in COVID-19. In the study overall: Nucleic acid was either cDNA or gDNA, and it came from T cells, B-cell-depleted T cells, or PBMCs.

Here immunoSEQ multiplex PCR was the method, and the copy in TCRdb shows in-frame clones only, minus some. Of roughly 300,000 clones detected, 75% to 95% appear once; the ten largest clones hold 0.95% to 1.2%. The CDR3 is made up of 14 amino acids. The germline V gene encodes CDR1 ENHRY and CDR2 SYGVKD. V lost 0 bases to trimming and J lost 0 bases, with 5 bases between them. Participants were placed into cohorts based on the clinical history they reported. The receptor was isolated from a woman younger than 45 who had recovered from COVID-19. The rearrangement uses TRBV10-3 and TRBJ1-1; D gene unclear. The source material was PBMCs or T cells enriched from blood (not recorded which). The CDR3 bases are TGTGCCATCAGTGAGTCGCCGGTGAACACTGAAGCTTTCTTT. It encodes CAISESPVNTEAFF.